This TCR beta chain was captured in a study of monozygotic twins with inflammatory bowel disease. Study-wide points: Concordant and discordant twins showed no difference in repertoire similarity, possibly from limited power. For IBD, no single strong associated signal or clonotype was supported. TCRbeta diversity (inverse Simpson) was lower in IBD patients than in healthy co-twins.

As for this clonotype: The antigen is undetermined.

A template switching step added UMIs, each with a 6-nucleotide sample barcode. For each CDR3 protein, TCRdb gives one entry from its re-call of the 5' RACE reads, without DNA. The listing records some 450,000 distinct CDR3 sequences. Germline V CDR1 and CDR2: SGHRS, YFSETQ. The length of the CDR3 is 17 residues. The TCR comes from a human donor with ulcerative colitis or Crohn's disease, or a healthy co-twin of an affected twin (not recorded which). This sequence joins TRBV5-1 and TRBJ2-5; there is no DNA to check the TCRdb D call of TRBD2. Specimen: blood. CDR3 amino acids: CASSLGTSGSLRETQYF.